A selection of T cell receptor beta chains follows, all from one sample in a study of blood T cell repertoires in COVID-19. Measured with immunoSEQ multiplex PCR; TCRdb has only the in-frame clones, and not every one. In the table there are around 390,000 clones, about 83% of which are singletons. Material for sequencing was PBMCs or T cells enriched from blood (not recorded which). Receptor source: a woman aged 50 to 60 who had recovered from COVID-19. The CDR3 runs from the conserved cysteine through the conserved F or W. D genes are given only for firm matches. Expanded clones are given a class, and other clones once, few, many or no size at all.

V: TRBV12-5
size: -
J: TRBJ1-2
D: TRBD1
CDR3: CASGLSGGAGYTF
DNA: TGTGCTAGTGGTTTGTCAGGGGGCGCGGGCTACACCTTC

V: TRBV5-1
size: -
J: TRBJ2-2
D: -
CDR3: CASSYRDKNTGELFF
DNA: TGCGCCAGCAGCTACCGGGACAAGAACACCGGGGAGCTGTTTTTT

V: TRBV3-1/TRBV3-2
size: -
J: TRBJ1-2
D: -
CDR3: CASSGRGGSGYGYTF
DNA: TGTGCCAGCAGCGGAAGGGGTGGTTCGGGCTATGGCTACACCTTC

V: TRBV29-1
size: -
J: TRBJ2-1
D: -
CDR3: CSTSQAEPSNSFYEQFF
DNA: TGCAGCACAAGTCAGGCAGAGCCCAGCAATTCATTTTATGAGCAGTTCTTC

V: TRBV7-9
size: -
J: TRBJ2-1
D: TRBD2
CDR3: CASSHRTSGGTSYNEQFF
DNA: TGTGCCAGCAGCCACCGGACTAGCGGGGGTACGTCCTACAATGAGCAGTTCTTC

V: TRBV6-5
size: -
J: TRBJ1-1
D: TRBD1
CDR3: CASSYGTANTEAFF
DNA: TGTGCCAGCAGTTACGGGACAGCGAACACTGAAGCTTTCTTT

V: TRBV28
size: once
J: TRBJ2-1
D: -
CDR3: CASSLGQYNEQFF
DNA: TGTGCCAGCAGTTTAGGACAGTACAATGAGCAGTTCTTC

V: TRBV6-1
size: few
J: TRBJ1-2
D: -
CDR3: CASSEAVQGANYGYTF
DNA: TGTGCCAGCAGTGAAGCTGTTCAGGGTGCTAACTATGGCTACACCTTC

V: TRBV28
size: -
J: TRBJ2-2
D: -
CDR3: CASSSPTWTALIGELFF
DNA: TGTGCCAGCAGCTCACCCACGTGGACAGCTTTGATCGGGGAGCTGTTTTTT

V: TRBV6-1
size: -
J: TRBJ2-4
D: -
CDR3: CASSETELAKNIQYF
DNA: TGTGCCAGCAGTGAAACCGAGCTAGCCAAAAACATTCAGTACTTC

V: TRBV7-2
size: -
J: TRBJ2-4
D: TRBD2
CDR3: CASSPRGRSKNIQYF
DNA: TGTGCCAGCAGCCCCCGCGGGAGGTCCAAAAACATTCAGTACTTC

V: TRBV10-1
size: few
J: TRBJ2-7
D: -
CDR3: CASSAPLEQQYF
DNA: TGCGCCAGCAGTGCCCCCTTGGAGCAGCAGTACTTC

V: TRBV7-9
size: -
J: TRBJ1-1
D: -
CDR3: CASSSNRVAAFF
DNA: TGTGCCAGCAGCTCTAACAGGGTAGCAGCTTTCTTT

V: TRBV5-5
size: -
J: TRBJ2-1
D: TRBD1
CDR3: CASNILRTGQQEYNEQFF
DNA: TGTGCCAGCAACATCTTGCGGACGGGACAGCAAGAGTACAATGAGCAGTTCTTC

V: TRBV4-3
size: -
J: TRBJ2-7
D: TRBD2
CDR3: CASSPGGGEQYF
DNA: TGCGCCAGCAGCCCGGGGGGGGGCGAGCAGTACTTC

V: TRBV10-3
size: -
J: TRBJ1-2
D: -
CDR3: CAISDLDTPVEGYTF
DNA: TGTGCCATCAGTGACTTGGACACGCCTGTGGAGGGCTACACCTTC

V: TRBV14
size: -
J: TRBJ2-3
D: TRBD2
CDR3: CASSQAVLAGDTQYF
DNA: TGTGCCAGCAGCCAAGCCGTCCTAGCGGGGGATACGCAGTATTTT

V: TRBV19
size: -
J: TRBJ1-5
D: TRBD1
CDR3: CASRELQGISGNQPQHF
DNA: TGTGCCAGTAGGGAATTACAGGGGATATCAGGCAATCAGCCCCAGCATTTT

V: TRBV7-2
size: -
J: TRBJ2-1
D: -
CDR3: CASSLQGPYNEQFF
DNA: TGTGCCAGCAGCCTACAGGGCCCATACAATGAGCAGTTCTTC

V: TRBV30
size: -
J: TRBJ2-3
D: TRBD2
CDR3: CALDLAGGLGDTQYF
DNA: TGTGCCCTGGATCTAGCGGGGGGGCTTGGAGATACGCAGTATTTT

V: TRBV7-3
size: -
J: TRBJ2-7
D: TRBD2
CDR3: CASSPGTRGEQYF
DNA: TGTGCCAGCAGCCCCGGGACTAGAGGCGAGCAGTACTTC

V: TRBV5-1
size: -
J: TRBJ2-1
D: TRBD2
CDR3: CASRVLAGADEQFF
DNA: TGCGCCAGCAGGGTACTAGCGGGGGCCGATGAGCAGTTCTTC

V: TRBV19
size: once
J: TRBJ1-2
D: TRBD1
CDR3: CASSPNSGTGGNYGYTF
DNA: TGTGCCAGTAGTCCGAATTCCGGGACAGGGGGCAACTATGGCTACACCTTC

V: TRBV4-1
size: once
J: TRBJ2-3
D: -
CDR3: CASSQAALEGTDTQYF
DNA: TGCGCCAGCAGCCAAGCGGCCCTGGAGGGCACAGATACGCAGTATTTT

V: TRBV5-5
size: -
J: TRBJ1-3
D: -
CDR3: CASSWTVTGNTIYF
DNA: TGTGCCAGCAGCTGGACAGTAACTGGAAACACCATATATTTT

V: TRBV10-3
size: -
J: TRBJ2-2
D: -
CDR3: CAIRPTLDSGDTGELFF
DNA: TGTGCCATCAGACCCACTTTGGACAGTGGAGACACCGGGGAGCTGTTTTTT

V: TRBV18
size: -
J: TRBJ2-5
D: -
CDR3: CASSRASETQYF
DNA: TGTGCCAGCTCACGGGCGTCGGAGACCCAGTACTTC